The present TCR beta chain was sequenced within a study of T-cell reconstitution after alpha-beta-depleted transplantation in children. This sample's TCRbeta library carried unique molecular identifier barcodes. TCRdb recomputed calls from the PCR reads with MiXCR, one row per CDR3 protein. The table includes hundreds of thousands of distinct CDR3 sequences, 6% to 10% detected once. This clonotype has just a few counts. What it recognizes is unknown. Findings and caveats of the study: When one year had passed after transplant, most T-cell counts and diversity came from newly produced T cells. At around two months after transplant, the alpha-beta T cells were reportedly derived from several hundred expanded clones that came from non-depleted graft cells. Surviving recipient cells, namely T cells and thymic progenitors, were the source of high day-60 TCRbeta diversity in some patients.

Here the sequenced sample was peripheral blood, taken 360 days after TCRalphabeta/CD19-depleted stem cell transplant. The sequence came from a female patient between 2 and 15 years old who had a stem cell transplant for Fanconi anemia, so the T cells may come from the graft donor.

The CDR3 DNA follows: TGTGCCAGCAGTTTTGGCGGACCGAGGCGGGCGGGGACCACAGATACGCAGTATTTT. The encoded protein is CASSFGGPRRAGTTDTQYF. The chain couples TRBV28 to TRBJ2-3; tentatively, D is TRBD2 (6 bases). Germline V gives CDR1 MDHEN, CDR2 SYDVKM. The ends were cut back, 3 bases at V and 2 bases at J, with 24 bases in the middle. This CDR3 has 19 residues. Drawing the rest from reference TRBV28 and TRBJ2-3, the complete variable domain is DVKVTQSSRYLVKRTGEKVFLECVQDMDHENMFWYRQDPGLGLRLIYFSYDVKMKEKGDIPEGYSVSREKKERFSLILESASTNQTSMYLCASSFGGPRRAGTTDTQYFGPGTRLTVL.